The following is a TCR beta chain sequence with its context. Its cognate antigen has yet to be identified. No quality values exist for individual bases; no much larger clone is one base distant. TCRbeta CDR3 regions were amplified from genomic DNA using the immunoSEQ Assay, a bias-controlled multiplex PCR. For the original study's pipeline: The number of nucleated cells in each sample was estimated from the amplification of reference gene primers within the assay. To quantify the absolute abundance of each unique TCRbeta CDR3 rearrangement, sequence reads were collapsed and filtered. For each sample, productive Simpson clonality was calculated by taking the square root of Simpson's diversity index across productive rearrangements. TCRdb stores this immuneACCESS table with in-frame sequences only. Part of the clones is absent; in the studies checked, under half of the shortfall reflects unresolved V genes, and no reason is known for the rest. That table gives V, J and clone size, and the DNA gave D and trimming. The sample data list under 110,000 clones, and almost 95% of these were observed just once. The top ten clones comprise less than 7.5% of the sample.

Including cysteine and phenylalanine, the CDR3 has 13 amino acids. Only CDR3 DNA is held: 39 bases, read in frame from base 1. A distance of 7 bases separates the germline ends of V and J, which lose 4 bases and 1 base respectively. Taken from the germline V gene, the CDR1 and CDR2 loops are MDHEN and SYDVKM. These data belong to a study of blood T cell repertoires in COVID-19 (dated by TCRdb to the early 2020s). Study-wide context: Samples covering the acute and convalescent phases of COVID-19 were provided by collaborators in the United States, Italy and Spain. The prospective study material was composed of cDNA or gDNA derived from T cells, B-cell-depleted T cells, or PBMCs. The dataset comprised deeply sampled blood TCRbeta repertoires from subjects exposed to, actively infected with, or recovered from COVID-19. The repertoires were made available in a free public database intended to serve as a resource for research on the immune response to SARS-CoV-2. Samples came from the ongoing ImmuneRACE study (first 160 participants) plus 1,254 subjects from 6 global collaborators. The sample metadata nearly always contained a de-identified subject ID, COVID-19 status, age in years and sex. Where available, HLA class I and class II types were taken from metadata supplied by the sample provider and were not determined by assay-based typing.

Whole blood was collected in K2EDTA tubes by collaborating institutions according to the institutions' own protocols. Collaborator samples were shipped for TCRbeta analysis as frozen whole blood, isolated PBMCs, or DNA extracted from either sample type. The full study reports these points: The quantity of clinical and demographic metadata differed by source and by participant and was supplied without curation.

This receptor was identified in a man over 45 with active COVID-19. The chain is made from TRBV28 and TRBJ2-5; a weak D assignment points to TRBD1 (5 bases agree). Sequenced input: peripheral blood. The CDR3 reads CASSYQGQETQYF. The sequenced DNA is TGTGCCAGCAGTTATCAGGGCCAAGAGACCCAGTACTTC. Supplemented by the reference TRBV28 and TRBJ2-5 proteins around the CDR3, the complete variable domain is DVKVTQSSRYLVKRTGEKVFLECVQDMDHENMFWYRQDPGLGLRLIYFSYDVKMKEKGDIPEGYSVSREKKERFSLILESASTNQTSMYLCASSYQGQETQYFGPGTRLLVL.